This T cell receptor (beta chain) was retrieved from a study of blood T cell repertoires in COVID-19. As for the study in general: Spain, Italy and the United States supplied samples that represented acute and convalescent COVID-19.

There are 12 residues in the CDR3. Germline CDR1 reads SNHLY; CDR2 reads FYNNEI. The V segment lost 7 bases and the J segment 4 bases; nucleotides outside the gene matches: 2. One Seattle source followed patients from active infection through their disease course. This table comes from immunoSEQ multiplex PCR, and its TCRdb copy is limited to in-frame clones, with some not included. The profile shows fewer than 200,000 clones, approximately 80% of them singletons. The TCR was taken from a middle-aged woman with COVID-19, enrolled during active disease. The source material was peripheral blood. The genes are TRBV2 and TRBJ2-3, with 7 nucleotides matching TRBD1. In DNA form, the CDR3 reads TGTGCCAGCAAAGGGGGCGCAGATACGCAGTATTTT. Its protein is CASKGGADTQYF.